Each of the 32 T cell receptor beta chains below was sequenced from the same sample in a study of CD8+ T cells in alopecia areata. Specified treatment: oral pan-JAK inhibitor, 5-10 mg twice daily. Extraction of RNA preceded its reverse transcription into cDNA, which served as the sequencing template. The protocol was immunoSEQ multiplex PCR, while the TCRdb copy is restricted to in-frame clones and leaves out a portion. Here the sample spans approximately 200,000 clones, over 45% being singletons. This sample comprised CD4+ T cells sorted from blood, obtained at week 24, from a patient treated with tofacitinib. The receptor set was obtained from a human donor with alopecia areata.

The CDR3 DNA is TGCAGCGCCCAGGGGGGGACCTTGTCCCAGTACTTC. This gives the protein CSAQGGTLSQYF. The V call is TRBV29-1, the J call TRBJ2-5; D tentatively fits TRBD1 or TRBD2 (7 bases each). Trimming stripped 7 bases from V and 9 bases from J, with 18 bases between. Germline V gene data show CDR1 as SQVTM and CDR2 as ANQGSEA. This CDR3 is 12 amino acids long.

The chain recombines TRBV7-2 with TRBJ2-3; TRBD2 might be the D (5 bases). V lost 8 bases and J 2 bases, leaving 14 bases between the germline ends. Germline-derived CDR1 and CDR2 are SGHTA and FQGNSA. There are 14 residues in the CDR3. Here the CDR3 reads CASSGGATTDTQYF. The DNA of the CDR3 is TGTGCCAGCTCCGGAGGCGCCACCACAGATACGCAGTATTTT. The variable domain in full, completed from reference TRBV7-2 and TRBJ2-3, reads GAGVSQSPSNKVTEKGKDVELRCDPISGHTALYWYRQSLGQGLEFLIYFQGNSAPDKSGLPSDRFSAERTGGSVSTLTIQRTQQEDSAVYLCASSGGATTDTQYFGPGTRLTVL.

This clone was counted only a few times. The chain employs TRBV5-6 and TRBJ2-7; 10 bases are a match to TRBD2. CDR1 is SGHDT and CDR2 is YYEEEE in the germline V gene. The junction had 7 bases not matched to a gene; V was cut back by 1 base and J by 3 bases. The CDR3 totals 16 residues. The CDR3 protein is CASSLKRAGGIYEQYF. In DNA form, the CDR3 reads TGTGCCAGCAGCTTGAAGCGAGCGGGAGGGATCTACGAGCAGTACTTC.

Of note for this clone: The CDR3 ends on some other residue instead of the conserved phenylalanine or tryptophan, so this is likely a read error. The genes are TRBV29-1 and TRBJ2-7; D possibly corresponds to TRBD2 (5 bases). The CDR3 runs to 13 residues. The germline gives CDR1 SQVTM, CDR2 ANQGSEA. V was shortened by 0 bases and J by 5 bases, with 11 bases between the two germline ends. CDR3: CSVEDLGADEQYL. The CDR3 DNA is TGCAGCGTTGAAGATTTGGGAGCCGACGAGCAGTACCTC.

CDR3 loop: CARAGGPFETQYF. The CDR3 DNA reads as TGTGCCAGAGCGGGAGGGCCGTTTGAGACCCAGTACTTC. This chain joins TRBV30 and TRBJ2-5, with 10 bases matching TRBD2. Trimming cost V 8 bases and J 5 bases; bases outside gene matches: 8. From germline, CDR1 is GTSNPN and CDR2 SVGIG (reference sequence). This CDR3 has 13 residues.

The chain couples TRBV5-6 to TRBJ1-2, with D possibly matching TRBD1 (6 bases). V lost 4 bases to trimming and J lost 8 bases, with 12 bases between them. This CDR3 is 12 amino acids long. Germline V gene sequence: CDR1 SGHDT, CDR2 YYEEEE. CDR3: CASSTGHGGYTF. As DNA, the CDR3 is TGTGCCAGCAGCACGGGACATGGCGGCTACACCTTC.

This clone came up a few times. V usage is TRBV7-3 and J usage is TRBJ2-6; TRBD2 aligns across 8 bases. V was clipped by 4 bases and J by 5 bases; unmatched bases: 10. The CDR3 has 17 amino acids. Germline CDR1 SGHTA, CDR2 FQGTGA. CDR3 sequence: CASSYTGGAGRANVLTF. As DNA, the CDR3 is TGTGCCAGCAGCTATACCGGGGGGGCCGGCCGGGCCAACGTCCTGACTTTC.

The CDR3 sequence is CASPGTAPFF. The CDR3 DNA is TGTGCCAGCCCCGGGACAGCACCCTTCTTT. The chain uses TRBV6-5 and TRBJ1-1; 7 bases line up with TRBD1. This CDR3 is 10 amino acids long. With V trimmed by 8 bases and J by 14 bases, 8 bases remained unmatched. The germline gives CDR1 MNHEY, CDR2 SVGAGI.

This rearrangement joins TRBV6-5 to TRBJ1-5; D is unresolved. Trimming took 5 bases from V and 9 from J, leaving 11 bases between them. The CDR3 is made up of 12 amino acids. Per the germline V gene, CDR1 is MNHEY and CDR2 is SVGAGI. The CDR3: CASSEEKAPQHF. DNA of the CDR3: TGTGCCAGCAGTGAAGAGAAGGCGCCCCAGCATTTT.

The V and J genes are TRBV7-9 and TRBJ2-3; 10 nucleotides align to TRBD2. Germline CDR1 and CDR2: SEHNR and FQNEAQ (reference sequence). V shed 5 bases, J shed 4 bases, and the junction held 6 bases outside the gene matches. The CDR3 is 15 amino acids. The CDR3 region is CASSDPSGRSDTQYF. Here the CDR3 DNA reads TGTGCCAGCAGCGATCCTAGCGGGAGATCAGATACGCAGTATTTT.

This clone was seen more than once but under ten times. The chain carries TRBV10-3 and TRBJ1-2; D is perhaps TRBD1 (5 bases). Trimming left V 3 bases short and J 8 bases short, with 10 bases between. CDR3 length: 12 residues. The germline V gene encodes CDR1 ENHRY and CDR2 SYGVKD. CDR3 protein: CAISDAGYGYTF. CDR3 sequence (DNA): TGTGCCATCAGTGATGCAGGGTACGGCTACACCTTC.

The chain recombines TRBV5-4 with TRBJ2-7; 8 bases fit TRBD2. CDR3 length: 17 residues. Germline V gives CDR1 SGHNT, CDR2 YYREEE (reference sequence). The V and J ends lost 3 bases and 4 bases, in that order; junction bases with no gene match: 15. This CDR3 is CASSSRGRVAGFYEQYF. CDR3 nucleotide sequence: TGTGCCAGCAGCTCGCGGGGTCGGGTAGCGGGGTTTTACGAGCAGTACTTC. The complete variable domain, with remaining parts taken from reference TRBV5-4 and TRBJ2-7, reads ETGVTQSPTHLIKTRGQQVTLRCSSQSGHNTVSWYQQALGQGPQFIFQYYREEENGRGNFPPRFSGLQFPNYSSELNVNALELDDSALYLCASSSRGRVAGFYEQYFGPGTRLTVT.

The J gene is TRBJ1-2, the V gene TRBV30; unclear D gene. The CDR3 contains 12 residues. V lost 0 bases and J lost 6, with 8 bases in between. Per germline, CDR1 GTSNPN and CDR2 SVGIG (reference sequence). The CDR3 bases are TGTGCCTGGAGTGTGTCCGGGGATGGCTACACCTTC. It yields the protein CAWSVSGDGYTF.

This sequence joins TRBV29-1 and TRBJ2-7, with D possibly TRBD2 on 7 matching bases. CDR1 is SQVTM, CDR2 ANQGSEA, per germline. Trimming took off 4 bases at V and 7 bases at J, with 11 bases between the two ends. This CDR3 has 11 amino acids. The CDR3 DNA reads TGCAGCGTTGCGGGGGGCGGAGAGCAGTACTTC. This gives the protein CSVAGGGEQYF.

The gene calls are TRBV18 and TRBJ1-2; a possible D gene is TRBD1 (5 bases). The V and J ends lost 5 bases and 0 bases respectively, with 16 bases between them. The CDR3 totals 16 residues. CDR1 and CDR2 from the germline V gene are KGHSH and LQKENI. CDR3 DNA sequence: TGTGCCAGCTCAACTTCCAGGGATATAGCTAACTATGGCTACACCTTC. This encodes CASSTSRDIANYGYTF.

V is TRBV9 and J is TRBJ2-5; D may correspond to TRBD1 or TRBD2 (5 bases each). Germline CDR1 is SGDLS and CDR2 is YYNGEE. The CDR3 consists of 13 residues. Trimming cost V 1 base and J 4 bases, with 8 bases left between them. CDR3 protein: CASSVRDRETQYF. CDR3 bases: TGTGCCAGCAGCGTAAGGGACCGAGAGACCCAGTACTTC. The entire variable domain, with the rest obtained from reference TRBV9 and TRBJ2-5, is as follows: DSGVTQTPKHLITATGQRVTLRCSPRSGDLSVYWYQQSLDQGLQFLIQYYNGEERAKGNILERFSAQQFPDLHSELNLSSLELGDSALYFCASSVRDRETQYFGPGTRLLVL.

V and J are TRBV10-3 and TRBJ2-7, with 11 bases matching TRBD1. CDR3 length: 16 residues. The germline gives CDR1 ENHRY, CDR2 SYGVKD. With V trimmed by 6 bases and J by 3 bases, 10 bases remained unmatched. CDR3 sequence: CAIRRNAGQGDYEQYF. CDR3 nucleotide sequence: TGTGCCATCAGACGAAACGCGGGACAGGGGGACTACGAGCAGTACTTC.

The chain uses TRBV6-4 and TRBJ1-2, with D possibly matching TRBD1 (5 bases). There are 15 residues in the CDR3. Germline V gives CDR1 MRHNA, CDR2 SNTAGT. The ends were cut back, 5 bases at V and 5 bases at J, with 18 bases in the middle. In DNA form, the CDR3 reads TGTGCCAGCAGTTGGGGTATTGGGGCCGAATATGGCTACACCTTC. Protein sequence: CASSWGIGAEYGYTF.

This clone was detected once. V is TRBV28 and J is TRBJ2-1, with TRBD2 matching 8 bases. Germline CDR1 reads MDHEN; CDR2 reads SYDVKM. The CDR3 length is 16 residues. The V segment lost 5 bases and the J segment 6 bases; nucleotides outside the gene matches: 12. The CDR3 here is CASSPRGGRAGNEQFF. CDR3 nucleotides: TGTGCCAGCAGTCCCCGGGGGGGGAGGGCCGGCAATGAGCAGTTCTTC. The full variable domain, with the rest looked up from reference TRBV28 and TRBJ2-1, is DVKVTQSSRYLVKRTGEKVFLECVQDMDHENMFWYRQDPGLGLRLIYFSYDVKMKEKGDIPEGYSVSREKKERFSLILESASTNQTSMYLCASSPRGGRAGNEQFFGPGTRLTVL.

This clone was detected once. The rearrangement uses TRBV7-2 and TRBJ1-4; D is unresolved. This CDR3 has 13 amino acids. CDR1 and CDR2 from the germline V gene are SGHTA and FQGNSA. Deletions cut 2 bases from V and 6 bases from J, with 7 bases between. The CDR3: CASSLQVDEKLFF. In DNA, the CDR3 is TGTGCCAGCAGCTTACAGGTGGATGAAAAACTGTTTTTT.

Here the CDR3 reads CASSQTGQGDTGELFF. Here the CDR3 DNA reads TGTGCCAGCAGCCAGACGGGACAGGGGGACACCGGGGAGCTGTTTTTT. This chain connects TRBV5-4 to TRBJ2-2; 11 bases align to TRBD1. The CDR3 runs 16 residues. Germline CDR1 reads SGHNT; CDR2 reads YYREEE (reference sequence). V trimming: 4 bases; J trimming: 3 bases; junction bases outside the gene matches: 5.

The J gene is TRBJ1-2, the V gene TRBV6-5, with D possibly matching TRBD1 (6 bases). The CDR3 loop spans 13 amino acids. Trimming shortened V by 1 base and J by 7 bases, and 10 bases separated the two germline ends. The germline CDR1 and CDR2 sequences are MNHEY and SVGAGI. CDR3 sequence: CASSYWDKRGYTF. CDR3 nucleotide sequence: TGTGCCAGCAGTTACTGGGACAAGCGTGGCTACACCTTC.

The chain combines TRBV25-1 with TRBJ2-7, with TRBD2 matching over 7 bases. The V gene end was trimmed by 6 bases and the J gene end by 6 bases; junction bases not matched to a gene: 8. The germline CDR1 and CDR2 sequences are MGHDK and SYGVNS. The CDR3 runs 13 residues. CDR3 residues: CASSHDGGGEQYF. The CDR3 nucleotides read TGTGCCAGCAGCCACGATGGGGGGGGCGAGCAGTACTTC.

The chain recombines TRBV29-1 with TRBJ1-1; TRBD1 agrees at 8 bases. The germline V gene encodes CDR1 SQVTM and CDR2 ANQGSEA. The V and J ends lost 6 bases and 1 base, in that order; junction bases with no gene match: 4. CDR3 length: 13 amino acids. The CDR3, as DNA: TGCAGCGTAGATGACAGGGGGAACACTGAAGCTTTCTTT. Its protein product is CSVDDRGNTEAFF.

This clone was recorded only once. V and J are TRBV25-1 and TRBJ2-7; perhaps TRBD2 as D (6 bases). CDR3 size: 12 residues. From germline, CDR1 is MGHDK and CDR2 SYGVNS. V lost 6 bases to trimming and J lost 5 bases, with 11 bases between them. The CDR3 protein is CASSAPGDEQYF. The CDR3 DNA reads as TGTGCCAGCAGCGCCCCGGGGGACGAGCAGTACTTC.

There are a few counts of this clone. The gene calls are TRBV10-3 and TRBJ1-2; a possible D gene is TRBD1 (5 bases). The CDR3 covers 18 residues. V was clipped by 4 bases and J by 6 bases, with 27 bases between them. The germline CDR1 and CDR2 sequences are ENHRY and SYGVKD. The DNA for the CDR3 is TGTGCCATCAGTGGAGGAAGGGCCTCAGGGTTAGAGGGCGATGGCTACACCTTC. Protein product: CAISGGRASGLEGDGYTF.

V usage is TRBV10-3 and J usage is TRBJ2-5; D is uncertain. V gave up 8 bases and J gave up 3 bases, with 7 bases separating them. CDR3 size: 11 residues. Germline values: CDR1 ENHRY, CDR2 SYGVKD. This CDR3 reads CAIGAEETQYF. CDR3 coding DNA: TGTGCCATCGGAGCAGAAGAGACCCAGTACTTC.

The V and J genes are TRBV2 and TRBJ2-7, with TRBD1 matching 8 bases. This CDR3 has 14 amino acids. Losses at the gene ends were 4 bases for V and 3 bases for J; bases not matched to a gene: 5. Germline values: CDR1 SNHLY, CDR2 FYNNEI. DNA for the CDR3: TGTGCCAGCAGTGTCGGGACAGGATTCTACGAGCAGTACTTC. Amino acid sequence: CASSVGTGFYEQYF.

This clone has more than one count but fewer than ten. The chain recombines TRBV6-5 with TRBJ1-2; D call uncertain. Germline V gene data show CDR1 as MNHEY and CDR2 as SVGAGI. V was clipped by 5 bases and J by 8 bases, with 12 bases between them. The CDR3 is 12 residues long. In DNA form, the CDR3 reads TGTGCCAGCAGTCGTTCGTGGGGAGGCTACACCTTC. Protein sequence: CASSRSWGGYTF.

This clone turned up a few times. This sequence joins TRBV5-4 and TRBJ1-6, with D tentatively TRBD1 (5 bases). CDR1 and CDR2 from the germline V gene are SGHNT and YYREEE (reference sequence). Trimming left V 4 bases short and J 6 bases short, with 8 bases between. The CDR3 extends over 13 amino acids. The CDR3 reads CASSMGPNSPLHF. The CDR3 DNA is TGTGCCAGCAGCATGGGACCTAATTCACCCCTCCACTTT.

This clone was counted only a few times. V and J are TRBV7-9 and TRBJ1-3; the D is unclear. Looked up from germline, CDR1 is SEHNR and CDR2 is FQNEAQ (reference sequence). The V gene lost 1 base and the J gene lost 0 bases, with 7 bases spanning the gap. This CDR3 spans 15 amino acids. CDR3 in amino acids: CASSLEGLSGNTIYF. The CDR3 nucleotides are TGTGCCAGCAGCTTAGAAGGCCTCTCTGGAAACACCATATATTTT.

V usage is TRBV10-3 and J usage is TRBJ2-7; the D gene is possibly TRBD1 (7 bases). Germline values: CDR1 ENHRY, CDR2 SYGVKD. Trimming removed 10 bases from V and 4 bases from J, with 17 bases in between. This CDR3 spans 13 amino acids. The CDR3 is CANKRQGGYEQYF. DNA of the CDR3: TGTGCCAACAAACGGCAGGGGGGATACGAGCAGTACTTC.